This TCR beta chain was obtained from a study of T cell repertoires in cytomegalovirus infection. As for the study in general: CMV epitopes in the study were HLA-C-restricted (recently identified) and HLA-B-restricted (well studied). CMV infection and matching HLA type were both indicated by public TCR beta signatures.

MiXCR, run by TCRdb on the reads, gives a single entry per CDR3 protein. The table lists approximately 110,000 distinct CDR3 sequences, around 30% of them singletons. The CDR3 consists of 13 residues. V dropped 1 base and J dropped 3 bases, with 7 bases sitting between them. CDR1 and CDR2 from the germline V gene are LNHDA and SQIVND (reference sequence). With respect to this clonotype: Its antigen is unknown.

Findings and caveats of the study: HLA-C-restricted CMV clonotypes gave the most frequent clonotype in two of eight donors.

The J gene is TRBJ2-7, the V gene TRBV19; D ambiguous. Sample: CD8+ T cells from cultured PBMCs, taken from culture after CMV antigen stimulation. This TCR was sampled from a human donor in good health (CMV status not recorded). Some clones in this sample may be carry-over from other donors' samples. The CDR3 is CASSIAANYEQYF. DNA for the CDR3: TGTGCCAGTAGTATAGCGGCGAACTACGAGCAGTACTTC.